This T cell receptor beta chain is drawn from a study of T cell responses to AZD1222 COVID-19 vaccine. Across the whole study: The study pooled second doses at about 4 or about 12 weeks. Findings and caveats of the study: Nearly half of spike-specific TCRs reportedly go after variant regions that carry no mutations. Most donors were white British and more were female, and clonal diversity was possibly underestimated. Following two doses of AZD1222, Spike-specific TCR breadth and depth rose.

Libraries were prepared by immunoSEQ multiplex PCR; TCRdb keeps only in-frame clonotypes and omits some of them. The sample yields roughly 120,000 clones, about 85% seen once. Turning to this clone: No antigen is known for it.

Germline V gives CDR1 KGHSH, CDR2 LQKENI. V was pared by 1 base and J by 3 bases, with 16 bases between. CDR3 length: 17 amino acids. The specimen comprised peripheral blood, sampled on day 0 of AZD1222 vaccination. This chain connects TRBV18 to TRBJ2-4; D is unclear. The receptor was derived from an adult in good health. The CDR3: CASSPLLDGRGKNIQYF. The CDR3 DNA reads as TGTGCCAGCTCACCACTCTTGGACGGACGTGGCAAAAACATTCAGTACTTC.